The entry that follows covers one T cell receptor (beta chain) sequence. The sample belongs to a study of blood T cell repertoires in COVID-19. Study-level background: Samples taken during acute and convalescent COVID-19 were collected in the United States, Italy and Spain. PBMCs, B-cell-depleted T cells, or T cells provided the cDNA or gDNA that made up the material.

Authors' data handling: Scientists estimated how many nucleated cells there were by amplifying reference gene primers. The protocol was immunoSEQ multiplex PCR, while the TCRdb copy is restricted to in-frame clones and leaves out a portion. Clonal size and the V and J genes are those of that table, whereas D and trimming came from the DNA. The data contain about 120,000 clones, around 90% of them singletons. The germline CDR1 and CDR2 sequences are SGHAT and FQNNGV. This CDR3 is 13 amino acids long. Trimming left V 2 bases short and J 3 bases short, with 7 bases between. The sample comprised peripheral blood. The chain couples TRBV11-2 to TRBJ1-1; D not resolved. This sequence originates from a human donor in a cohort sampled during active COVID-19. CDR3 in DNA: TGTGCCAGCAGCTTAACCGGGGACACTGAAGCTTTCTTT. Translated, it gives CASSLTGDTEAFF.